The rows below give T cell receptor beta chains drawn from one sample of a study of human T cells and chemical hapten exposure. TCRdb processed the RACE reads anew with MiXCR; each CDR3 protein has one entry. The repertoire holds tens of thousands of distinct CDR3 sequences, with under 13% as singletons. Sequenced here: whole blood, sampled in connection with sensitization to the hapten diphenylcyclopropenone (DPC). These receptor sequences come from a man aged 45-65 years with alopecia areata. Some clones in this sample may be carry-over from other donors' samples. CDR3s include the opening cysteine and the closing phenylalanine or tryptophan. Each record gives: clone size, D gene, V gene, J gene, CDR3 length, CDR3 protein, CDR3 DNA. D genes are given only for firm matches. Where a row states a size, it is once, few, many or the class of an expanded clone; other rows omit it.

many	-	TRBV29-1	TRBJ2-7	11	CSVDSLDEQYF	TGCAGCGTTGACAGTCTAGACGAGCAGTACTTC
many	TRBD2	TRBV28	TRBJ2-1	15	CASSLGLAGYNEQFF	TGTGCCAGCAGTTTGGGGCTAGCGGGATACAATGAGCAGTTCTTC
many	-	TRBV24-1	TRBJ2-2	12	CAAGHPTGELFF	TGTGCCGCGGGACATCCCACCGGGGAGCTGTTTTTT
many	-	TRBV3-1	TRBJ1-2	15	CASSQVLESGYGYTF	TGTGCCAGCAGCCAAGTTCTAGAGAGCGGCTATGGCTACACCTTC
many	TRBD2	TRBV7-2	TRBJ2-5	14	CASSAGLAEETQYF	TGTGCCAGCAGCGCCGGACTAGCGGAAGAGACCCAGTACTTC
few	TRBD2	TRBV4-1	TRBJ2-7	15	CASSAVASGPYEQYF	TGCGCCAGCAGCGCTGTGGCTAGCGGTCCCTACGAGCAGTACTTC
many	-	TRBV7-2	TRBJ2-2	15	CASSLKGGSTGELFF	TGTGCCAGCAGCTTAAAGGGGGGTAGCACCGGGGAGCTGTTTTTT
few	-	TRBV11-2	TRBJ2-7	14	CASSPEQVTYEQYF	TGTGCCAGCAGCCCCGAACAGGTTACCTACGAGCAGTACTTC
few	TRBD2	TRBV4-1	TRBJ2-7	15	CASSFGLAGAYEQYF	TGCGCCAGCAGCTTCGGACTAGCGGGAGCATACGAGCAGTACTTC
many	TRBD1	TRBV7-2	TRBJ1-6	16	CASSSPGQAPNSPLHF	TGTGCCAGCAGCTCTCCGGGACAGGCCCCTAATTCACCCCTCCACTTT
-	TRBD1	TRBV5-1	TRBJ1-1	15	CASSFTGTGDAEAFF	TGCGCCAGCAGCTTTACCGGGACAGGGGATGCTGAAGCTTTCTTT
few	-	TRBV2	TRBJ1-1	14	CASRGFERRRQAFF	TGTGCCAGCAGGGGGTTCGAGAGAAGGAGACAAGCTTTCTTT
many	-	TRBV2	TRBJ1-5	12	CASKEVNQPQHF	TGTGCCAGCAAAGAAGTTAATCAGCCCCAGCATTTT
many	-	TRBV2	TRBJ1-5	13	CASSEWGSQPQHF	TGTGCCAGCAGTGAATGGGGATCTCAGCCCCAGCATTTT
-	-	TRBV21-1	TRBJ1-2	15	CASSKKTPTNYGYTF	TGTGCCAGCAGCAAAAAGACACCGACTAACTATGGCTACACCTTC
few	-	TRBV20-1	TRBJ2-2	14	CSASFQGNTGELFF	TGCAGTGCTAGTTTTCAGGGAAACACCGGGGAGCTGTTTTTT
many	-	TRBV20-1	TRBJ2-7	17	CSAFTQGRIGPRIEQYF	TGCAGTGCCTTTACCCAGGGGAGGATTGGCCCACGGATCGAGCAGTACTTC
-	-	TRBV28	TRBJ2-7	14	CASSIGTLTNEQYF	TGTGCCAGCTCAATCGGGACTCTAACTAACGAGCAGTACTTC
many	TRBD2	TRBV6-2/TRBV6-3	TRBJ2-5	14	CATGLAGGSETQYF	TGTGCCACCGGACTAGCGGGAGGATCCGAGACCCAGTACTTC
many	TRBD1	TRBV2	TRBJ2-7	15	CASSISGTGVSEQYF	TGTGCCAGCAGTATTTCCGGGACAGGAGTTAGCGAGCAGTACTTC